One T cell receptor (beta chain) is described in this entry. The antigen is undetermined. This may stem from a read error, because a much larger clone lies one nucleotide away. Via MiXCR, TCRdb re-called the reads, giving one row per CDR3 protein. The sample holds approximately 910,000 distinct CDR3 sequences, under 40% seen once. This entry comes from a study of T cell repertoires in cytomegalovirus infection. Turning to the study itself: Public TCR beta signatures were indicative of both CMV infection and a matching HLA type.

Study findings and constraints: Cumulative public TCR beta family frequency identified CMV carriers with the relevant HLA.

The clonotype comes from a human donor in good health (CMV status not recorded). Some clones in this sample may be carry-over from other donors' samples. This material consisted of cultured CD8+ T cells from PBMCs, taken from culture after CMV antigen stimulation.

In nucleotides, the CDR3 is TGTGCCAGCAGCCAAGGGGACAATCAGCCCCAGCATTTT. This sequence encodes CASSQGDNQPQHF. The rearrangement links TRBV4-2 to TRBJ1-5; the D is unclear. CDR3 length equals 13 residues. Between the trimmed V and J ends, which lost 1 base and 3 bases, there was a span of 4 bases. Germline CDR1 is LGHNA and CDR2 is YNFKEQ.